This TCR beta chain originates from a study of beta chain features in type 1 diabetes. Regarding the study as a whole: Compared with healthy donors, patients appeared to share more similar naive, central memory and regulatory TCRB repertoires. For Type 1 diabetes patients, all four CD4+ subsets carried TCRB CDR3s that were moderately but significantly shorter.

The CDR3 totals 13 residues. The ends lost 5 bases at V and 4 bases at J; junction bases unmatched: 2. CDR1 MDHEN and CDR2 SYDVKM come from the germline V gene. Expressed TCRB transcripts were sequenced because the entire RNA isolate underwent reverse transcription. Assay: immunoSEQ multiplex PCR; the TCRdb copy retains only in-frame clones and omits some. The sample has about 150,000 clones, around 10% seen once. This clone was seen more than once but under ten times. Its antigen remains unidentified. Within the sample, other DNA sequences also encode this same CDR3. Sequencing was performed on central memory CD4+ T cells from blood. The V call is TRBV28, the J call TRBJ2-1; 7 positions agree with TRBD2. The source is a man between 25 and 39 years old with type 1 diabetes. The CDR3 sequence: CASSSGAYNEQFF. The CDR3 DNA is TGTGCCAGCAGTAGCGGGGCGTACAATGAGCAGTTCTTC.